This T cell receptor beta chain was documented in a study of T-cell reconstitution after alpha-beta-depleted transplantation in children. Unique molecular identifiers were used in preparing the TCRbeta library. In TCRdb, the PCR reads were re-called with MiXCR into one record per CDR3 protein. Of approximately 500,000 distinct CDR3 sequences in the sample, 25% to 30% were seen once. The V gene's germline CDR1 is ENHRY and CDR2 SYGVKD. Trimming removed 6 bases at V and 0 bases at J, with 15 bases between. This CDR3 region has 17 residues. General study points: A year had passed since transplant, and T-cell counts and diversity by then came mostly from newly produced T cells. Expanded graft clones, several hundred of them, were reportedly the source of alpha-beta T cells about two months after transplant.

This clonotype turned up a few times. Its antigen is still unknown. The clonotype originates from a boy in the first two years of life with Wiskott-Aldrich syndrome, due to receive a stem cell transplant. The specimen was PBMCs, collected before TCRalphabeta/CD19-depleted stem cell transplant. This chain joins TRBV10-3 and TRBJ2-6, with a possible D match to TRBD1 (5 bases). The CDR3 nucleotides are TGTGCCATCAGCCCCACAGGTTCAGCCTCTGGGGCCAACGTCCTGACTTTC. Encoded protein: CAISPTGSASGANVLTF.